This T cell receptor beta chain stems from a study of OX40 agonist ivuxolimab in advanced cancers. Repertoires were generated with immunoSEQ multiplex PCR, while TCRdb's copy carries only in-frame clones and drops some. The sample lists approximately 110,000 clones; roughly 92% were seen once. This CDR3 comprises 14 residues. Germline assignment: CDR1 SGHTA and CDR2 FQGTGA. Trimming removed 4 bases from V and 1 base from J, with 7 bases in between. Broader study findings: More expanded clones were seen, on average, in CD8+ T cells than in CD4+.

On this clone itself: Its antigen remains unknown.

This sequence originates from an adult with an advanced solid tumor such as melanoma, head and neck, liver or kidney cancer. J is TRBJ2-2 and V is TRBV7-3; D uncertain. The input for sequencing was CD4+ or CD8+ T cells sorted from blood, taken in a trial of the OX40 agonist ivuxolimab. The CDR3 DNA follows: TGTGCCAGCAGCTCCCGACGGAACACCGGGGAGCTGTTTTTT. This sequence encodes CASSSRRNTGELFF.